Described below is a single T cell receptor beta chain sequence and its context. Its antigen is currently unknown. Primers: 60 Vbeta forward and 13 Jbeta reverse. Using immunoSEQ multiplex PCR, the repertoire was profiled, and TCRdb retains in-frame clones only, with some absent. This table has about 190,000 clones, roughly 80% appearing once. The CDR3 loop spans 13 amino acids. The germline V gene encodes CDR1 MDHEN and CDR2 SYDVKM. Trimming removed 6 bases from V and 6 bases from J; junction bases left unmatched: 4. Donors sampled were nominally healthy, though unrecorded immune exposures were likely. The data are from a study of cytomegalovirus exposure and HLA in healthy donors. Whole-study findings and limits: As confirmed in vitro, a few CMV-associated chains were specific for CMV antigens. Later analysis showed TCR association rates varying by HLA locus, highest for DRB1 and lowest for HLA-C.

Sequencing was performed on PBMCs. This clonotype was sampled from a man aged 40-55 years in good health and CMV-seropositive. The V gene is TRBV28, the J gene TRBJ2-2, with 7 bases aligning to TRBD1. The CDR3 DNA is TGTGCCAGCAGAGACAGGGTGGCCGGGGAGCTGTTTTTT. Amino acid sequence: CASRDRVAGELFF.